This T cell receptor beta chain was found in a study of T-cell memory formation after mild COVID-19. TCRdb independently ran MiXCR on the 5' RACE reads; one entry per CDR3 protein. Of some 340,000 distinct CDR3 sequences listed, 10% to 15% are singletons. As concerns this clonotype: Its antigen is undetermined.

The study's findings and limits: Detection of some responders pre-infection suggested pre-existing cross-reactive memory T cells participated.

Germline values: CDR1 LGHNA, CDR2 YSLEER. V shed 1 base and J shed 3 bases, with 10 bases lying between them. The CDR3 covers 14 residues. The gene calls are TRBV4-3 and TRBJ2-7, with a weak D call TRBD1 (6 bases). This receptor was obtained from a man between 18 and 35 years old who had mild COVID-19 (a few samples of this study predate the infection). Cell type and time point are not known. The source material was PBMCs or a T cell subset sorted from them (not recorded which). The CDR3 here is CASSQVQGNYEQYF. CDR3 sequence (DNA): TGCGCCAGCAGCCAAGTCCAGGGGAACTACGAGCAGTACTTC.